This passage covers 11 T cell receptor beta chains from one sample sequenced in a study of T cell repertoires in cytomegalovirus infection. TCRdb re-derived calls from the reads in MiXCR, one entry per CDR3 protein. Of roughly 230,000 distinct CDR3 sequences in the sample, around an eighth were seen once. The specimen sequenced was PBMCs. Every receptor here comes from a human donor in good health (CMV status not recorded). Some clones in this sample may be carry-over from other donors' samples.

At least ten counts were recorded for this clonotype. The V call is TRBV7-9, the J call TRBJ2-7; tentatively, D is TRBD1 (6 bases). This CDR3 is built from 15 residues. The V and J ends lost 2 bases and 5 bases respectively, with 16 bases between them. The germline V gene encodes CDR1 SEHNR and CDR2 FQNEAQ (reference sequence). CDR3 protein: CASSLLGQGYHEQYF. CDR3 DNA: TGTGCCAGCAGCTTATTGGGTCAGGGGTACCACGAGCAGTACTTC.

This CDR3 reads CASSETGGSSGSSTDTQYF. CDR3 nucleotides: TGTGCCAGTAGTGAGACAGGGGGCTCTAGCGGGAGCTCCACAGATACGCAGTATTTT. The rearrangement links TRBV19 to TRBJ2-3, with D perhaps being TRBD1 or TRBD2 (10 bases each). Germline loops: CDR1 LNHDA, CDR2 SQIVND (reference sequence). V was cut by 5 bases and J by 2 bases, with 26 bases left in between. This CDR3 spans 19 amino acids.

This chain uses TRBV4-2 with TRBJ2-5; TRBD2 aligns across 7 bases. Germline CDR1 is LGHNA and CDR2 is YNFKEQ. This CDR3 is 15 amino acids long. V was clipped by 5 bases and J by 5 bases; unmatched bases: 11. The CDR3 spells CASSTPGGPLETQYF. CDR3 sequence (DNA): TGTGCCAGCAGCACCCCGGGAGGCCCCCTGGAGACCCAGTACTTC.

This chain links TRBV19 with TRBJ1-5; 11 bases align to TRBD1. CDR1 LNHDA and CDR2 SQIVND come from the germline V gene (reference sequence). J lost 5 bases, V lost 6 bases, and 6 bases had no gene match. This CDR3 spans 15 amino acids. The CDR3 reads CASRDRGRGDQPQHF. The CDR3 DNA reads TGTGCCAGTAGGGACAGGGGGCGGGGGGATCAGCCCCAGCATTTT. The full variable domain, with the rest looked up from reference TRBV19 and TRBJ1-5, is DGGITQSPKYLFRKEGQNVTLSCEQNLNHDAMYWYRQDPGQGLRLIYYSQIVNDFQKGDIAEGYSVSREKKESFPLTVTSAQKNPTAFYLCASRDRGRGDQPQHFGDGTRLSIL.

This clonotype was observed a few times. As DNA, the CDR3 is TGTGCCAGCAGCACGACACTCTCAAACACTGAAGCTTTCTTT. The encoded protein is CASSTTLSNTEAFF. This rearrangement joins TRBV6-2 or TRBV6-3 to TRBJ1-1; D remains unclear. Germline V gene sequence: CDR1 MNHEY, CDR2 SVGEGT. Trimming pared 6 bases from V and 2 bases from J, leaving 13 bases between. This CDR3 contains 14 residues.

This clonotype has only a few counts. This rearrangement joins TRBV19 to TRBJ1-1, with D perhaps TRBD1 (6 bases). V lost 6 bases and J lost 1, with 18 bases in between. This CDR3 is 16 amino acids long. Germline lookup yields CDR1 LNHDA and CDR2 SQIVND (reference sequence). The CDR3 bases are TGTGCCAGTAGCAGGGCCAGGGGATTGTCGAACACTGAAGCTTTCTTT. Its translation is CASSRARGLSNTEAFF.

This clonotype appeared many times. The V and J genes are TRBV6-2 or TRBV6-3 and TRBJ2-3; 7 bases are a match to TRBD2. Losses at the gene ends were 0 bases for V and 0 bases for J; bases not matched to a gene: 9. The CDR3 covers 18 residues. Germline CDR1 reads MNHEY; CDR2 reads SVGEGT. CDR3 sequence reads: CASSYSTGASGSTDTQYF. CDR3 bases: TGTGCCAGCAGTTACTCGACCGGCGCTAGCGGTAGCACAGATACGCAGTATTTT.

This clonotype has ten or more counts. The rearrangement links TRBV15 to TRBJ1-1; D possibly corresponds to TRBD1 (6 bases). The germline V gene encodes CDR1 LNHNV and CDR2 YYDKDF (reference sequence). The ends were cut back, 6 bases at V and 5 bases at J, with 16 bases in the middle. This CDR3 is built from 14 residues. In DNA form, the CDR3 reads TGTGCCACCAGTTTGGGGGGCGTGGGTACTGAAGCTTTCTTT. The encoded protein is CATSLGGVGTEAFF.

CDR3 DNA sequence: TGTGCCAGCAGCCAAACTTTCGCGGGAGGCTACAATGAGCAGTTCTTC. Its translation is CASSQTFAGGYNEQFF. The chain carries TRBV14 and TRBJ2-1; TRBD2 aligns across 8 bases. In germline, CDR1 is SGHDN, CDR2 FVKESK. The CDR3 is made up of 16 amino acids. The J segment lost 3 bases and the V segment lost 2 bases, leaving 6 bases of the junction unmatched. Filled out from reference TRBV14 and TRBJ2-1, the complete variable domain reads EAGVTQFPSHSVIEKGQTVTLRCDPISGHDNLYWYRRVMGKEIKFLLHFVKESKQDESGMPNNRFLAERTGGTYSTLKVQPAELEDSGVYFCASSQTFAGGYNEQFFGPGTRLTVL.

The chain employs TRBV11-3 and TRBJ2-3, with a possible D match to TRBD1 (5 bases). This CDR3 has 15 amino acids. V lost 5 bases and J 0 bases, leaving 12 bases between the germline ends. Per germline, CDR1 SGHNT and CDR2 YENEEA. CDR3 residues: CASSARQGSTDTQYF. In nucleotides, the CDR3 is TGTGCCAGCAGCGCACGGCAGGGCAGCACAGATACGCAGTATTTT.

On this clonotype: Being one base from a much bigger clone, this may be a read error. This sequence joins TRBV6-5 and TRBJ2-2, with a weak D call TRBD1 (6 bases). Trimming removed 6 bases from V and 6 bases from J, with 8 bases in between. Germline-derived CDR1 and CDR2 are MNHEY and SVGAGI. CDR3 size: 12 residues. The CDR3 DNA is TGTGCCAGCAGCAAGGGGGCCGGGGAGCTGTTTTTT. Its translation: CASSKGAGELFF.